This TCR beta chain was documented in a study of blood T cell repertoires in COVID-19. Background on the study: Samples taken during acute and convalescent COVID-19 were collected in the United States, Italy and Spain.

Residents of approximately 25 US areas, aged roughly 18 to 89 years, made up the participants. Donors in Cohort 3 counted as recovered after two negative PCRs, clearance, or symptom resolution. CDR1 is LNHDA, CDR2 SQIVND, per germline (reference sequence). The CDR3 is made up of 16 amino acids. The ends were cut back, 5 bases at V and 0 bases at J, with 13 bases in the middle. Only in-frame clones appear in the TCRdb table, and some are missing; sequencing was by immunoSEQ multiplex PCR. The sample consists of around 130,000 clones, less than 90% of them appearing once. The receptor comes from a man aged 25 to 40 who had recovered from COVID-19. The sequenced sample was PBMCs or T cells enriched from blood (not recorded which). The chain recombines TRBV19 with TRBJ1-4, with D hard to call. The CDR3 DNA reads TGTGCCAGTAGTCCGGTAGGCGGGTCAACTAATGAAAAACTGTTTTTT. Its protein is CASSPVGGSTNEKLFF.